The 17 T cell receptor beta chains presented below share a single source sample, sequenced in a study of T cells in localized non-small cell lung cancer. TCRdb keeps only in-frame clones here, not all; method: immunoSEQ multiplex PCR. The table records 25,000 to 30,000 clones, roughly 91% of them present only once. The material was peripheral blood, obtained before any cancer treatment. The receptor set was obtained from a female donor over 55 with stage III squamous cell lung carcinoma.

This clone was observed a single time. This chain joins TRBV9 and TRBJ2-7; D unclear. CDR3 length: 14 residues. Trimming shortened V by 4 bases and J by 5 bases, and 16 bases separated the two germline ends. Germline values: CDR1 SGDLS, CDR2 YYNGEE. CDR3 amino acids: CASSRAAKWNEQYF. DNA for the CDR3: TGTGCCAGCAGCCGAGCAGCCAAATGGAACGAGCAGTACTTC.

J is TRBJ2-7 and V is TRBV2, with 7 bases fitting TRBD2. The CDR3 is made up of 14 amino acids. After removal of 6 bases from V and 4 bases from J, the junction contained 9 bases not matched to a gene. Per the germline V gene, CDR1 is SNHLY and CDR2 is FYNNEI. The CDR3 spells CASSESTSAYEQYF. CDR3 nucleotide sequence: TGTGCCAGCAGCGAAAGCACTAGCGCGTACGAGCAGTACTTC.

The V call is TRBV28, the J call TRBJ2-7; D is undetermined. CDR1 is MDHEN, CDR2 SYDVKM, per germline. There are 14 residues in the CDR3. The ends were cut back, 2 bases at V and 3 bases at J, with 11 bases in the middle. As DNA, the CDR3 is TGTGCCAGCAGTTTAATGTCCGCGCACTACGAGCAGTACTTC. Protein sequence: CASSLMSAHYEQYF.

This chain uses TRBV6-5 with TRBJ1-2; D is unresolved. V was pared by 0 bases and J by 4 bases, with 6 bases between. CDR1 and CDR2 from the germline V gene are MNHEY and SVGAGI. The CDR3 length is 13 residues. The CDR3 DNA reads TGTGCCAGCAGTTACTCGATGGGCTATGGCTACACCTTC. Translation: CASSYSMGYGYTF.

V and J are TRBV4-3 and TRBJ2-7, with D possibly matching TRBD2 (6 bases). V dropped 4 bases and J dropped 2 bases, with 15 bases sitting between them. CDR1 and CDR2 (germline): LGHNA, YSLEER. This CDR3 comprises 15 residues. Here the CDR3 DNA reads TGCGCCAGCAGCCTTCGGAAGGAGGGGCCCTACGAGCAGTACTTC. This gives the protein CASSLRKEGPYEQYF.

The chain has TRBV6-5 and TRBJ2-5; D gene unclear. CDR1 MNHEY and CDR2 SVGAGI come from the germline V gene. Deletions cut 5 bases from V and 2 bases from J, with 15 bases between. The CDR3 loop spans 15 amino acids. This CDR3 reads CASSPGIGQQETQYF. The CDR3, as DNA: TGTGCCAGCAGTCCTGGTATAGGGCAGCAAGAGACCCAGTACTTC.

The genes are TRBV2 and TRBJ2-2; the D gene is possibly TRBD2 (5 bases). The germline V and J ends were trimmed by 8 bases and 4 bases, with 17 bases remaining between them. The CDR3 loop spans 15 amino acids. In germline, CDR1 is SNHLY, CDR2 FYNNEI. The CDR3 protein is CASLAMSGGTGELFF. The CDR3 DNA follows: TGTGCCAGCTTAGCGATGAGTGGAGGCACCGGGGAGCTGTTTTTT.

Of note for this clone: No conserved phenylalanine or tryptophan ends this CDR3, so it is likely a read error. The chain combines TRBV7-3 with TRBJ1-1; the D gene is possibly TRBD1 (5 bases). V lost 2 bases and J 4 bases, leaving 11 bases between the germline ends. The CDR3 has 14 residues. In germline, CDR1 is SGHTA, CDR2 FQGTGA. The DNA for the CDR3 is TGTGCCAGCAGCTTAGTTGGGACGGGCACTGAAGCTTTCCTT. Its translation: CASSLVGTGTEAFL.

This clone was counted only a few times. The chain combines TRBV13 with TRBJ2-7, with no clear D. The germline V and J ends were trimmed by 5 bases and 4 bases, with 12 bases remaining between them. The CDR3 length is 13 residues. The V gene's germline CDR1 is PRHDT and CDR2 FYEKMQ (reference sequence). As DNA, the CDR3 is TGTGCCAGCAGCCCCCCTGGCAGTTACGAGCAGTACTTC. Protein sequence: CASSPPGSYEQYF. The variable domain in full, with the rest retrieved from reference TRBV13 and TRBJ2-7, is AAGVIQSPRHLIKEKRETATLKCYPIPRHDTVYWYQQGPGQDPQFLISFYEKMQSDKGSIPDRFSAQQFSDYHSELNMSSLELGDSALYFCASSPPGSYEQYFGPGTRLTVT.

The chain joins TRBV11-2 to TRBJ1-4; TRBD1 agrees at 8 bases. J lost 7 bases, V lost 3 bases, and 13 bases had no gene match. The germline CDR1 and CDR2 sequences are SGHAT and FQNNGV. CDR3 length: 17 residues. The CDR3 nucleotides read TGTGCCAGCAGCTTCCACCCCGCGACAGGGGTCTCTGAAAAACTGTTTTTT. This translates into CASSFHPATGVSEKLFF.

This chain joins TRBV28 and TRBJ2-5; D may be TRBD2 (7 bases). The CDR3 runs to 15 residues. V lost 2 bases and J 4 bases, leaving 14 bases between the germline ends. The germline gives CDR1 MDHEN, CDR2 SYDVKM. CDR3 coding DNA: TGTGCCAGCAGTTTAGGGGGGGGCGGAGGAGAGACCCAGTACTTC. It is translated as CASSLGGGGGETQYF.

The chain's CDR3 is CASSVTGNQETQYF. The CDR3 DNA is TGTGCCAGCAGCGTAACAGGGAACCAAGAGACCCAGTACTTC. This chain connects TRBV9 to TRBJ2-5; weak D call: TRBD1 (6 bases). Trimming took 1 base from V and 0 from J, leaving 7 bases between them. Germline CDR1 and CDR2: SGDLS and YYNGEE. The CDR3 length is 14 residues.

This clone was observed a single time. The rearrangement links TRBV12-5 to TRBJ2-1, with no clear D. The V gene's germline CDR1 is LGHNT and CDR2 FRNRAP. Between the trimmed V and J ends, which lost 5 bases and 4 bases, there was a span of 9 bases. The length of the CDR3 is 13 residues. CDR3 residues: CASGPSGYNEQFF. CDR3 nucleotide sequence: TGTGCTAGTGGTCCCTCCGGTTACAATGAGCAGTTCTTC.

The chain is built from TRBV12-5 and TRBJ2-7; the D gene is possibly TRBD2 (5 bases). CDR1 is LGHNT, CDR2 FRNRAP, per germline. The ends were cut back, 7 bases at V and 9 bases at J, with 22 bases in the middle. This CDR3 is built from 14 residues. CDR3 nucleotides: TGTGCTAGTGCCCCCCTCCGGGAAATTATCTCGCAGTACTTC. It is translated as CASAPLREIISQYF.

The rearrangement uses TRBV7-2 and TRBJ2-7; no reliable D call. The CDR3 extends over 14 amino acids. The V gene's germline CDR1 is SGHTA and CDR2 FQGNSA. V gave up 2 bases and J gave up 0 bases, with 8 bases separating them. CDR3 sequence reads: CASSLQQASYEQYF. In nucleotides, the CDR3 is TGTGCCAGCAGCTTACAGCAGGCCTCCTACGAGCAGTACTTC.

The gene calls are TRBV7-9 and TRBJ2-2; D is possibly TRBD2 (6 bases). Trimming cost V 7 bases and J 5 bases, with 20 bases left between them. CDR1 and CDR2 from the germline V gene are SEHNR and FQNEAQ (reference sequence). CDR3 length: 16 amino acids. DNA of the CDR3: TGTGCCAGCATCGGTGGACGGAGTGGGAGGACCGGGGAGCTGTTTTTT. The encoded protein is CASIGGRSGRTGELFF. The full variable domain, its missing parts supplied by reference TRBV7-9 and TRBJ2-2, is DTGVSQNPRHKITKRGQNVTFRCDPISEHNRLYWYRQTLGQGPEFLTYFQNEAQLEKSRLLSDRFSAERPKGSFSTLEIQRTEQGDSAMYLCASIGGRSGRTGELFFGEGSRLTVL.

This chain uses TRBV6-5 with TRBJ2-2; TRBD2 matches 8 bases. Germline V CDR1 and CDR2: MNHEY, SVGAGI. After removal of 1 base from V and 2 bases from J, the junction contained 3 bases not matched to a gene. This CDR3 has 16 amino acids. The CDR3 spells CASSYWRGVNTGELFF. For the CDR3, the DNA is TGTGCCAGCAGTTACTGGCGGGGGGTCAACACCGGGGAGCTGTTTTTT.